The TCR beta chain under discussion was sequenced for a study of beta chain features in type 1 diabetes (dated by TCRdb to between 2017 and 2018). General notes on the study: Mean age, gender distribution, total cell number and subset yield did not differ between patients and healthy donors. A total of 85 million to 110 million sorted cells were examined across all samples, and RNA yield correlated strongly with the number of cells per subset. The study compared TCRB repertoires of sorted circulating CD4+ T cell subsets between recently diagnosed type 1 diabetes patients and matched healthy donors. Whereas all 30 or so donors provided naive and central memory subsets, regulatory and stem cell-like memory subsets were isolated from just 8 patients and roughly 8 healthy donors. The study at large found these results: In all four CD4+ subsets, TCRB CDR3 length was moderately but significantly shorter in type 1 diabetes patients. Sequencing cDNA rather than genomic DNA could over-represent highly expressing activated cells, although activation and CD3 levels did not differ between groups. Because small numbers of individuals were included in the HLA sub-analyses, any influence of HLA type on TCRB rearrangement was left unresolved. PCR might favor shorter templates, but patient and control samples were amplified and corrected together, so any skew would affect both groups equally. Fewer insertions and more nucleotide deletions at VDJ recombination sites were observed in patients with type 1 diabetes, implying thymic rearrangement abnormalities. Naive, central memory and regulatory TCRB repertoires appeared more similar among patients than among healthy donors.

All of the isolated RNA was reverse transcribed with the High Capacity cDNA Reverse Transcription Kit, so expressed TCRB transcripts were sequenced. Naive, central memory and regulatory T cell samples underwent deep immunoSEQ sequencing, averaging roughly 3.3 million total reads per sample. After sorted cells were lysed in RLT buffer, RNA was extracted with DNase-treated RNeasy Micro or Mini kits, with the choice depending on cell number. Each cell subset was processed separately to prevent cross-contamination, with patient and healthy donor samples processed together. The immunoSEQ multiplex PCR was used to amplify TCRB sequences from cDNA, yielding 87-bp fragments that span the CDR3 region. Sequencing of the amplicons was done on the Illumina HiSeq platform. The published analysis was carried out like this. PCR bias was computationally corrected using synthetic template baselines, reads within Hamming distance 2 were collapsed, and singletons that could not be merged were discarded. Reads were aligned against IMGT so that V, D and J genes, CDR3 length and insertions or deletions at six rearrangement sites could be assigned. Within each subset, clonotype counts were normalized to sorted cell number, after which true diversity and Gini coefficients were computed with the tcR R package. The overlap coefficient, calculated on TCRB nucleotide sequences, was used to measure repertoire sharing. As a proxy for the pre-selection repertoire, out-of-frame TCRB sequences from naive cells were analyzed. TCRdb obtained this table from immuneACCESS and retained in-frame rearrangements with V and J assigned. These tables miss some clones; where compared with another copy, unresolved V genes account for less than half of the shortfall, and the remainder is unexplained. Clone size and the V and J calls come from that table; the DNA yielded D and trimming. The sample data list hundreds of thousands of clones, and over 12% of these were observed just once. The ten largest clones represent approximately 0.039% of the sample.

Each donor gave one peripheral blood draw, approximately 120 mL on average, collected into heparinised tubes. Using a panel that included CD45RO, CCR7, CD25, CD127, CD95 and CD27, naive, central memory, regulatory and stem cell-like memory CD4+ T cells were sorted on a BD FACSAria II. Purity was above 95% for every sorted population. Right away, PBMCs were isolated by Lymphoprep density gradient centrifugation and were stained directly, with no culture step. So that batch effects would be minimized, each experiment stained and sorted samples in pairs, pairing one healthy donor with one patient. This clone has a handful of counts. The antigen this receptor binds is unknown. Base qualities are missing; no much larger clone stands one base away. V trim: 4 bases; J trim: 2 bases; unmatched bases: 4. The CDR3, from cysteine to phenylalanine, totals 14 residues. The read is trimmed to its CDR3 DNA, 42 bases read in frame from base 1. For CDR1 and CDR2, the germline V gene lists ENHRY and SYGVKD.

This sequence uses TRBV10-3 and TRBJ1-1, and TRBD1 aligns with 7 junction nucleotides. Source material: naive CD4+ T cells from blood. According to the study, the label for this sample's cell subset or site signals: true naive CD4+ T cells. This TCR derives from a man aged 18 to 29 with type 1 diabetes. The CDR3 region has the sequence CAISGQGPNTEAFF. The bases read TGTGCCATCAGTGGACAGGGTCCAAACACTGAAGCTTTCTTT.